This TCR beta chain came from a study of blood T cell repertoires in COVID-19. This clone occurred once. The CDR3 totals 17 residues. Losses at the gene ends were 5 bases for V and 1 base for J; bases not matched to a gene: 6. The germline gives CDR1 SGHTS, CDR2 YDEGEE. The protocol was immunoSEQ multiplex PCR, while the TCRdb copy is restricted to in-frame clones and leaves out a portion. This sample has under 400,000 clones, with roughly 85% found just once. The chain has TRBV5-8 and TRBJ1-4; 12 nucleotides match TRBD1. This TCR was recovered from a woman aged 40 to 50 with acute COVID-19. The sequencing sample was made of PBMCs or T cells enriched from blood (not recorded which). The CDR3 DNA reads as TGTGCCAGCAGGACCGGGACAGGGGGCCTAACTAATGAAAAACTGTTTTTT. Amino acids: CASRTGTGGLTNEKLFF. The entire variable domain, with the rest obtained from reference TRBV5-8 and TRBJ1-4, is as follows: EAGVTQSPTHLIKTRGQQATLRCSPISGHTSVYWYQQALGLGLQFLLWYDEGEERNRGNFPPRFSGRQFPNYSSELNVNALELEDSALYLCASRTGTGGLTNEKLFFGSGTQLSVL.